This T cell receptor (beta chain) emerged from a study of CD8 T cells in ankylosing spondylitis. Study observations and caveats: Reported data indicate significant enrichment of disease-linked clones within matched ankylosing spondylitis synovial fluid. Disease-linked clones, CD8+, were relatively rare in peripheral blood. In ankylosing spondylitis blood, a motif of seven to nine highly homologous TCR beta variants appeared characteristic.

This clonotype was seen at least ten times. Its antigen is not identified. A single record per CDR3 protein comes from TCRdb applying MiXCR to the 5' RACE reads. The data hold some 220,000 distinct CDR3 sequences, with 10% observed a single time. Germline CDR1 reads SGHRS; CDR2 reads YFSETQ. Trimming removed 5 bases from V and 0 bases from J; junction bases left unmatched: 10. The CDR3 covers 16 residues. Sequenced input: blood, either unsorted or a sorted T cell fraction (not recorded which). V and J are TRBV5-1 and TRBJ2-7; TRBD2 agrees at 8 bases. The source of this sequence is a male donor with ankylosing spondylitis or in good health (not recorded which). This chain's CDR3 is CASRQTLAGSSYEQYF. The CDR3 DNA reads TGCGCCAGCAGACAAACTTTAGCGGGGAGCTCCTACGAGCAGTACTTC.